This T cell receptor (beta chain) was documented in a study of T-cell memory formation after mild COVID-19. Regarding the study as a whole: CD4/CD8 balance held among clones contracting day 15 to 85, and later expanders leaned CD4+. Among contracting clones, CD4+ were mainly CM/EM and CD8+ enriched in EMRA. Cross-reactive memory apparently joined, as some responding clones appeared in pre-infection memory.

TCR alpha and TCR beta cDNA libraries carrying sample barcodes and UMIs were produced by 5'RACE using constant-segment primers. TCRdb re-called the 5' RACE reads through MiXCR, storing one row per CDR3 protein. The sample shows around 370,000 distinct CDR3 sequences, more than 20% of them seen only once. The CDR3 is made up of 17 amino acids. J lost 4 bases, V lost 3 bases, and 11 bases had no gene match. Germline assignment: CDR1 MGHRA and CDR2 YSYEKL. Concerning this clonotype itself: What it binds is unknown.

The sequence was collected from an adult woman who had mild COVID-19 (a few samples of this study predate the infection). Cell type and time point are not known. V is TRBV4-1 and J is TRBJ1-2; 10 nucleotides align to TRBD1. Input material: PBMCs or a T cell subset sorted from them (not recorded which). The CDR3 region is CASSHEGQGIRFYGYTF. The CDR3 DNA follows: TGCGCCAGCAGCCACGAGGGACAGGGGATTCGGTTCTATGGCTACACCTTC.